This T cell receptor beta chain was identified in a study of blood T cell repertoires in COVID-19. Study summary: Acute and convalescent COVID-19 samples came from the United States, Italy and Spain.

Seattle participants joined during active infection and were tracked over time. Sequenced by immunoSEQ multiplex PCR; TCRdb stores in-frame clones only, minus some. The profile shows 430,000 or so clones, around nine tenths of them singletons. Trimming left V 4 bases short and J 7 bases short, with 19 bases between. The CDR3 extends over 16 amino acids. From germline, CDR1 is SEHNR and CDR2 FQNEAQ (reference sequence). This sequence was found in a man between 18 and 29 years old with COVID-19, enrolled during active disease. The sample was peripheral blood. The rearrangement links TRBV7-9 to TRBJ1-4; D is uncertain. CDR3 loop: CASSSLRREAGEKLFF. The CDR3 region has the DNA TGTGCCAGCAGCTCACTTAGGCGGGAGGCTGGTGAAAAACTGTTTTTT.